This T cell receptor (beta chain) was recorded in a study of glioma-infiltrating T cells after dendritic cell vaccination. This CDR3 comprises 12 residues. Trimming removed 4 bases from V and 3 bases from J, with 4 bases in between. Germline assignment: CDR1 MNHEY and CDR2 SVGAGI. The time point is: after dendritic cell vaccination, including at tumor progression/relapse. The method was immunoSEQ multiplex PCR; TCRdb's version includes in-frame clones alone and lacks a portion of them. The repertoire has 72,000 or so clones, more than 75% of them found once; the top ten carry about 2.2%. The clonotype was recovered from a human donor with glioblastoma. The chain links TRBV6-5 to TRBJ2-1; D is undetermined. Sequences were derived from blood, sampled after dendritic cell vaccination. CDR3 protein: CASSSGYNEQFF. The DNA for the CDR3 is TGTGCCAGCAGTTCCGGCTACAATGAGCAGTTCTTC.